Each of the 2 T cell receptor beta chains below was sequenced from the same sample in a study of molecular identifiers for immune sequencing clone quantification (dated by TCRdb to between 2017 and 2018). Library creation used PCR. The sample was run on a NextSeq 500. Clones were called with MiXCR by TCRdb after fastp trimmed the public reads at Q25, and only in-frame beta chains were retained. All rows with the same CDR3 protein become a single entry with the most common DNA and genes. This sample lists about 86,000 distinct CDR3 sequences; roughly 25% were detected once. The ten largest clones represent approximately 0.8% of the sample. Sequenced material: naive CD8+ T cells from blood, with Jurkat cell RNA spiked in. Interpreted using the paper, the cell subset or site label stands for: FACS-sorted CD8+CD4-CCR7+CD45RA+ naive T cells. These receptors came from a human donor in good health. Some libraries in this study had Jurkat cell RNA spiked in.

This clonotype occurred many times. CDR3 coding DNA: TGTGCCAGCAGCCCATATAGCGGGAGTTTTTCCCCGACGCAGTATTTT. Amino acid sequence: CASSPYSGSFSPTQYF. This sequence joins TRBV9 and TRBJ2-3; the match to TRBD2 covers 9 bases. Germline-derived CDR1 and CDR2 are SGDLS and YYNGEE. CDR3 length: 16 residues. The trim removed 4 bases at V and 9 bases at J, leaving 15 bases unmatched.

This chain connects TRBV3-1 to TRBJ2-5, with a weak D call TRBD2 (5 bases). Per germline, CDR1 LGHDT and CDR2 YNNKEL (reference sequence). This CDR3 region has 14 residues. Trimming pared 4 bases from V and 3 bases from J, leaving 12 bases between. CDR3 in amino acids: CASSLREMKETQYF. CDR3 DNA sequence: TGTGCCAGCAGCCTCCGGGAAATGAAAGAGACCCAGTACTTC.